The T cell receptor beta chain described here comes from a study of cytotoxic CD8 clonotypes in ibrutinib-treated CLL. Study-wide background: There were, on average, nearly 260,000 productive templates and tens of thousands of productive rearrangements per sample. Regarding the study as a whole: Under treatment, the uncommon public clonotypes either contracted or remained stable. Clonality increased with ibrutinib response but returned toward baseline at progression.

The protocol was immunoSEQ multiplex PCR, while the TCRdb copy is restricted to in-frame clones and leaves out a portion. Here the sample spans some 290,000 clones, almost 80% being singletons. This clone was observed a few times. Its antigen is not identified. Per germline, CDR1 LNHDA and CDR2 SQIVND (reference sequence). Trimming removed 4 bases at V and 5 bases at J, with 20 bases between. CDR3 size: 16 residues. This chain uses TRBV19 with TRBJ1-2; D is ambiguous. The source is a human donor with chronic lymphocytic leukemia. The starting material was PBMCs, obtained before ibrutinib treatment. CDR3 protein: CASSTHSWAVPYGYTF. The CDR3 DNA reads TGTGCCAGTAGTACCCATTCTTGGGCAGTTCCATATGGCTACACCTTC. The full variable domain, rest sourced from reference TRBV19 and TRBJ1-2, is DGGITQSPKYLFRKEGQNVTLSCEQNLNHDAMYWYRQDPGQGLRLIYYSQIVNDFQKGDIAEGYSVSREKKESFPLTVTSAQKNPTAFYLCASSTHSWAVPYGYTFGSGTRLTVV.